This record covers a single T cell receptor beta chain. Its target is unknown. The data originate from a study of CD4 T cells in relation to SARS-CoV-2 and coronaviruses. Measured with immunoSEQ multiplex PCR; TCRdb has only the in-frame clones, and not every one. This table has about 26,000 clones, 75% appearing once. Trimming removed 4 bases at V and 0 bases at J, with 13 bases between. The CDR3 consists of 16 residues. Germline V gene data show CDR1 as SGHAT and CDR2 as FQNNGV. CD4+ T cells from unexposed donors were obtained before the COVID-19 pandemic (2011-2018). CD4+ T cells were isolated from the cells after more than nine days of culture. Each well had roughly 2.2 million PBMCs in about 5% human AB serum with IL-2.

This clonotype was sampled from a human donor in good health. Sequenced: CD4+ T cells from PBMCs, cultured in vitro. V usage is TRBV11-2 and J usage is TRBJ1-3; perhaps TRBD1 as D (5 bases). DNA of the CDR3: TGTGCCAGCAGCTCCTTTAGGGGAACCTCTGGAAACACCATATATTTT. This encodes CASSSFRGTSGNTIYF. Together with reference TRBV11-2 and TRBJ1-3, the CDR3 gives the full variable domain: EAGVAQSPRYKIIEKRQSVAFWCNPISGHATLYWYQQILGQGPKLLIQFQNNGVVDDSQLPKDRFSAERLKGVDSTLKIQPAKLEDSAVYLCASSSFRGTSGNTIYFGEGSWLTVV.